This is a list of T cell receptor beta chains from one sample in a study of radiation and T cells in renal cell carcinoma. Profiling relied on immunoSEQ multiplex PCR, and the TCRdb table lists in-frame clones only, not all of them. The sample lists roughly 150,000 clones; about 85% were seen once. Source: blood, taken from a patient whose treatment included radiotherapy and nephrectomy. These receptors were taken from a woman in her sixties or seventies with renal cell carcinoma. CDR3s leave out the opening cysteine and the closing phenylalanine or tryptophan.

CDR3: ASSIVAGMETQY; J: TRBJ2-5; V: TRBV19
CDR3: ASSRLTGAHEQY; J: TRBJ2-7; V: TRBV28
CDR3: ASSPPGVAGGLYNEQF; J: TRBJ2-1; V: TRBV5-1
CDR3: ASRPTGYGYT; J: TRBJ1-2; V: TRBV28
CDR3: ASRGFPGRDNYGYT; J: TRBJ1-2; V: TRBV2
CDR3: ASSLALGTGELF; J: TRBJ2-2; V: TRBV5-1
CDR3: ASSRTGQGQPQH; J: TRBJ1-5; V: TRBV5-8
CDR3: ASSVRVGGTDTQY; J: TRBJ2-3; V: TRBV5-1
CDR3: ASSFYRDYYEQY; J: TRBJ2-7; V: TRBV27
CDR3: ASSQVFQNFPVDT; J: TRBJ1-2; V: TRBV4-1
CDR3: ASSSTRGLGYEQY; J: TRBJ2-7; V: TRBV6-5
CDR3: AWKPGQRGYGYT; J: TRBJ1-2; V: TRBV30
CDR3: ASSSGSSTDTQY; J: TRBJ2-3; V: TRBV7-7
CDR3: ASSFSGQGVVDTQY; J: TRBJ2-3; V: TRBV28
CDR3: ATWGIGNTEAF; J: TRBJ1-1; V: TRBV19
CDR3: AVRSVAGGIEQF; J: TRBJ2-1; V: TRBV30
CDR3: ASSQSWNTEAF; J: TRBJ1-1; V: TRBV5-6
CDR3: ASSSGTSGETQY; J: TRBJ2-5; V: TRBV5-1
CDR3: ATGAQETQY; J: TRBJ2-5; V: TRBV15
CDR3: ASSPSTGSNAEAF; J: TRBJ1-1; V: TRBV7-3
CDR3: ASSGTGTSGVSSYNEQF; J: TRBJ2-1; V: TRBV5-6
CDR3: ASSPGLAGNTGELF; J: TRBJ2-2; V: TRBV7-9
CDR3: ASSNTGELF; J: TRBJ2-2; V: TRBV6-5
CDR3: ASSLAPTKRVYGYT; J: TRBJ1-2; V: TRBV7-9
CDR3: ASSTGGRSNQPQH; J: TRBJ1-5; V: TRBV28
CDR3: ASRLRGLGGYT; J: TRBJ1-2; V: TRBV27
CDR3: ASSLYRDHGYT; J: TRBJ1-2; V: TRBV28
CDR3: ASRGWSNQPQH; J: TRBJ1-5; V: TRBV19
CDR3: ASSLAGGASGNTIY; J: TRBJ1-3; V: TRBV5-6
CDR3: ASKGVPGNTIY; J: TRBJ1-3; V: TRBV6-5
CDR3: ASSLAGDNTEAF; J: TRBJ1-1; V: TRBV7-9
CDR3: ASSLGPSTDSYEQY; J: TRBJ2-7; V: TRBV5-4
CDR3: ASSPHTGNTGELF; J: TRBJ2-2; V: TRBV7-6
CDR3: ASSLAGKGNTIY; J: TRBJ1-3; V: TRBV11-2
CDR3: ASSDRFGEKLF; J: TRBJ1-4; V: TRBV6-4
CDR3: ASSPQGITGELF; J: TRBJ2-2; V: TRBV7-2
CDR3: ASSPRPISGNTIY; J: TRBJ1-3; V: TRBV6-5
CDR3: ASSSPRNTGELF; J: TRBJ2-2; V: TRBV19
CDR3: AWSGGGVEKLF; J: TRBJ1-4; V: TRBV30
CDR3: ASSPGSFQETQY; J: TRBJ2-5; V: TRBV7-7
CDR3: ATSRGGQTYEQY; J: TRBJ2-7; V: TRBV15
CDR3: ASSLADSSYEQY; J: TRBJ2-7; V: TRBV11-2
CDR3: ASSTLPGGVQF; J: TRBJ2-1; V: TRBV19
CDR3: ASSVGWGGRADTQY; J: TRBJ2-3; V: TRBV9
CDR3: ASSLSPGLAGGEQY; J: TRBJ2-7; V: TRBV4-1
CDR3: ASSAAGSEQY; J: TRBJ2-7; V: TRBV2